This TCR beta chain was sequenced for a study of Graves' ophthalmopathy and Graves' hyperthyroidism. Notes on the study in general: Blood contained most expanded thyroid clonotypes exceeding 0.001 frequency.

Newly diagnosed, the hyperthyroidism patients had under 2 months' duration and were aged 18 to 65. About this clonotype: Antigen unknown.

For repertoire sequencing, the TCR beta CDR3 regions were amplified from RNA transcripts. In the first round, RT-PCR was carried out with HTBI primers, and a multiplex PCR formed the second round. One entry per CDR3 protein results from TCRdb running MiXCR on the multiplex PCR reads. The table lists more than 1,000,000 distinct CDR3 sequences, less than 45% of them singletons, with 8.5% to 14% in the top ten. The CDR3 totals 16 residues. V shed 5 bases, J shed 8 bases, and the junction held 17 bases outside the gene matches. Germline CDR1 is SGHVS and CDR2 is FNYEAQ. This TCR derives from an adult man with Graves' hyperthyroidism. The rearrangement uses TRBV7-6 and TRBJ2-5; 7 bases are a match to TRBD1. The sequenced material came from peripheral blood or thyroid tissue (not recorded which). Here the CDR3 DNA reads TGTGCCAGCAGCCCAACGACAGGGCCGCCCAGTGCAACCCAGTACTTC. Its translation is CASSPTTGPPSATQYF.